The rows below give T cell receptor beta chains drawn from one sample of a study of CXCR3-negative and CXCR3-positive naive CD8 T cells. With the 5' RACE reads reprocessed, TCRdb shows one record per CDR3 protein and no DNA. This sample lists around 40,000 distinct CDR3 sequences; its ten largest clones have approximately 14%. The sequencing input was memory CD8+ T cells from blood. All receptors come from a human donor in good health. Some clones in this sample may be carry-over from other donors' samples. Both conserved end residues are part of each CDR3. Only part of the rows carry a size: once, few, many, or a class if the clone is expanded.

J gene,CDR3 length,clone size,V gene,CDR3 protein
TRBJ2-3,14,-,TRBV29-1,CSVREVASTDTQYF
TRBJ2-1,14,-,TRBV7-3,CASSLSGDHNEQFF
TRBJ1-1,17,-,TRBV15,CATSRDNRGLRNTEAFF
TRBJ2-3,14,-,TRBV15,CATSTDSYTDTQYF
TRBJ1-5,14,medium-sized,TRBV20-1,CSAGGTSVSQPQHF
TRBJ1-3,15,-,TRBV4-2,CASSNLQGNSNTIYF
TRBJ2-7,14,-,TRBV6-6,CASSPPSGNYEQYF
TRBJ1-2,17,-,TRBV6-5,CASSYLGPRPINYGYTF
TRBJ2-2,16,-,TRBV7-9,CASRESVGANTGELFF
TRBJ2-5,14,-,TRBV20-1,CSAREKWGQETQYF
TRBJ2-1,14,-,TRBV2,CATGRGMSYNEQFF
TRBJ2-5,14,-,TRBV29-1,CSVEDLEGGETQYF
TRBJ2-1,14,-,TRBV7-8,CASSLWARTNEQFF
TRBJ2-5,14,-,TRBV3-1,CASSQDSSLETQYF
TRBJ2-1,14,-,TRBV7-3,CASSSRDSYNEQFF
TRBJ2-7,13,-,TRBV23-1,CASSQGAGDEQYF
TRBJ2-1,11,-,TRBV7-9,CASSVGSEQFF
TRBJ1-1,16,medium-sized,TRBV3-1,CASSQGDGVMNTEAFF
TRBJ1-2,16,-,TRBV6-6,CASSSDPDRGFNGYTF